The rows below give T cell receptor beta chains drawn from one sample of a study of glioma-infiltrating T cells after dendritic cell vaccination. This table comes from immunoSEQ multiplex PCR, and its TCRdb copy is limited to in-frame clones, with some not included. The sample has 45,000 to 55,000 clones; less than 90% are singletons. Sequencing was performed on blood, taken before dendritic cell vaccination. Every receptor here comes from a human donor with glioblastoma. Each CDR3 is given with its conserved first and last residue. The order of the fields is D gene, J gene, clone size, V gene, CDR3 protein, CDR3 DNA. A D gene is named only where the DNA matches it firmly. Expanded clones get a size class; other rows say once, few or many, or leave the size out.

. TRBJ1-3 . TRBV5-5 CASSLRDSLSGNTIYF TGTGCCAGCAGCTTAAGGGACTCGCTCTCTGGAAACACCATATATTTT
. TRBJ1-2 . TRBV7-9 CASSLESGLGYTF TGTGCCAGCAGCTTAGAATCGGGATTGGGCTACACCTTC
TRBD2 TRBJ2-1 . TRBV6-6 CASISGGRKTYNEQFF TGTGCCAGCATCTCGGGGGGGCGTAAAACCTACAATGAGCAGTTCTTC
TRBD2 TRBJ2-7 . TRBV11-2 CASSSGTSASSYEQYF TGTGCCAGCAGCTCCGGGACTAGCGCCTCCTCCTACGAGCAGTACTTC
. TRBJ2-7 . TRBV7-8 CASRREGQRNEQYF TGTGCCAGCAGGAGGGAAGGTCAGAGAAACGAGCAGTACTTC
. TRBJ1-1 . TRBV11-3 CASSLASHRWTYTEAFF TGTGCCAGCAGCTTAGCATCGCACAGGTGGACATACACTGAAGCTTTCTTT
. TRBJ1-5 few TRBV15 CATSRDGGTAFNQPQHF TGTGCCACCAGCAGAGATGGAGGCACGGCCTTCAATCAGCCCCAGCATTTT
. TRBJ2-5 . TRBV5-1 CASSLPTGGGETQYF TGCGCCAGCAGCTTACCAACCGGGGGTGGCGAGACCCAGTACTTC
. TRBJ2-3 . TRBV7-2 CASSLERLATDTQYF TGTGCCAGCAGCTTAGAGAGGCTAGCGACAGATACGCAGTATTTT
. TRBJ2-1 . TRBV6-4 CASSFSQKGWQFF TGTGCCAGCAGTTTCTCTCAAAAGGGGTGGCAGTTCTTC
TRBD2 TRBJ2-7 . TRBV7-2 CASSLAPSSGNF TGTGCCAGCAGCTTAGCTCCGTCTAGCGGGAACTTC
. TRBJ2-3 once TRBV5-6 CASSFSLDTQYF TGTGCCAGCAGCTTTTCCCTAGATACGCAGTATTTT
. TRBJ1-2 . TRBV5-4 CASSLGGPGQYGYTF TGTGCCAGCAGCTTGGGGGGCCCGGGACAATATGGCTACACCTTC
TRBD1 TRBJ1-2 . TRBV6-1 CASSEAIGQGPYGYTF TGTGCCAGCAGTGAAGCGATAGGACAGGGACCCTATGGCTACACCTTC
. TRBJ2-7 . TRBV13 CASSKGVGEQYF TGTGCCAGCAGCAAAGGGGTCGGCGAGCAGTACTTC
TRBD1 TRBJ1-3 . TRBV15 CATSPGQFSGNTIYF TGTGCCACCAGCCCGGGACAGTTCTCTGGAAACACCATATATTTT
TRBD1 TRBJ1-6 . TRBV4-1 CASSQSGTGAQSPLHF TGCGCCAGCAGCCAATCCGGGACAGGGGCACAATCCCCCCTCCACTTT
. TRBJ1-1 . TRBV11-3 CASSSQAVSTEAFF TGTGCCAGCAGCTCACAGGCGGTAAGCACTGAAGCTTTCTTT
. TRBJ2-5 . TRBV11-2 CASSLRGTETQYF TGTGCCAGCAGCTTGAGGGGGACGGAGACCCAGTACTTC
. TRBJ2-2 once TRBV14 CASSPGGSVAGELFF TGTGCCAGCAGCCCAGGGGGGTCGGTCGCCGGGGAGCTGTTTTTT
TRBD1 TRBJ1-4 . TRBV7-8 CASSLGGQGSGEKLFF TGTGCCAGCAGCTTAGGGGGACAGGGATCGGGGGAAAAACTGTTTTTT
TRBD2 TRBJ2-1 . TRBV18 CASSASLADEQFF TGTGCCAGCTCAGCGAGCCTAGCGGATGAGCAGTTCTTC
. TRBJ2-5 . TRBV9 CASSVGLGGVETQYF TGTGCCAGCAGCGTAGGTCTGGGAGGAGTCGAGACCCAGTACTTC
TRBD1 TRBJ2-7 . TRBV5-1 CASSLAGQGYEQYF TGCGCCAGCAGCCTGGCGGGACAGGGCTACGAGCAGTACTTC
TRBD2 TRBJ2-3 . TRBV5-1 CASSLGREGTDTQYF TGCGCCAGCAGCTTGGGTCGGGAGGGAACAGATACGCAGTATTTT
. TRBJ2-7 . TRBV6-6 CASGLGADNSYEQYF TGTGCCAGCGGCTTAGGAGCGGATAACTCCTACGAGCAGTACTTC
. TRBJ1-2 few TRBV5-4 CASSLDGLGYTF TGTGCCAGCAGCTTGGACGGTCTTGGCTACACCTTC
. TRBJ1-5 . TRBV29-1 CSVRTGNQPQHF TGCAGCGTCCGGACAGGCAATCAGCCCCAGCATTTT
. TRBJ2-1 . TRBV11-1 CASSLVVLGGSYNEQFF TGTGCCAGCAGCTTAGTGGTACTGGGAGGCTCCTACAATGAGCAGTTCTTC
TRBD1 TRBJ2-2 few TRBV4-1 CASSQWDSTGELFF TGCGCCAGCAGCCAATGGGACAGTACCGGGGAGCTGTTTTTT
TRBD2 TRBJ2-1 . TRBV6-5 CASSATSGRYNEQFF TGTGCCAGCAGTGCCACTAGCGGTCGGTACAATGAGCAGTTCTTC
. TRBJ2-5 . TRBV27 CASSLEGGSMRTQYF TGTGCCAGCAGTTTAGAGGGTGGGTCCATGCGGACCCAGTACTTC
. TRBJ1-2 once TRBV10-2 CASSSGQIYGYTF TGCGCCAGCAGCTCCGGACAGATCTATGGCTACACCTTC
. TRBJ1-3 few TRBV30 CAWSSGRLNTIYF TGTGCCTGGAGTTCCGGCAGGCTCAACACCATATATTTT
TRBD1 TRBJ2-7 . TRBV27 CASSLSIGGKYF TGTGCCAGCAGTTTATCGATAGGGGGCAAGTACTTC
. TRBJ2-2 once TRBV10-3 CAISGGLGSGELFF TGTGCCATCAGTGGGGGCTTAGGATCCGGGGAGCTGTTTTTT
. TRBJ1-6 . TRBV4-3 CASSQDIGGRELHF TGCGCCAGCAGCCAAGACATCGGGGGGAGGGAGCTCCACTTT
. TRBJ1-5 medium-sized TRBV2 CASSGPLAFSYSNQPQHF TGTGCCAGCAGTGGCCCGTTAGCGTTTTCGTATAGCAATCAGCCCCAGCATTTT
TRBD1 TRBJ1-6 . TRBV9 CASSVGTGANSPLHF TGTGCCAGCAGCGTAGGGACAGGGGCTAATTCACCCCTCCACTTT
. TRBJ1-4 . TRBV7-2 CASSLGQRGTNEKLFF TGTGCCAGCAGCCTCGGACAGAGAGGGACTAATGAAAAACTGTTTTTT
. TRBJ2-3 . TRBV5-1 CASSPIWGDRAPDTQYF TGCGCCAGCAGTCCAATATGGGGAGATCGGGCCCCAGATACGCAGTATTTT
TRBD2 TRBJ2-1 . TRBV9 CASSDKAGGLNNEQFF TGTGCCAGCAGCGACAAAGCGGGAGGGCTCAACAATGAGCAGTTCTTC